One sample yielded the 14 T cell receptor beta chains listed below, sequenced in a study of lymphopenia after photon versus proton radiotherapy. Profiling relied on immunoSEQ multiplex PCR, and the TCRdb table lists in-frame clones only, not all of them. This table holds tens of thousands of clones, around 86% found once. Here the sequenced sample was peripheral blood, taken from a patient treated with photon-based radiotherapy. All receptors derive from a woman aged 45-65 years with pancreatic cancer.

CDR3 region: CASSSPTSGSYQETQYF. CDR3 nucleotide sequence: TGTGCCAGCAGCTCACCGACTAGCGGGAGCTACCAAGAGACCCAGTACTTC. The gene calls are TRBV7-2 and TRBJ2-5, with TRBD2 matching 12 bases. Germline V gives CDR1 SGHTA, CDR2 FQGNSA. The CDR3 has 17 amino acids. Trimming at V came to 4 bases and at J to 0 bases, leaving 6 bases not matched to a gene.

The chain combines TRBV11-3 with TRBJ2-1, with TRBD2 identical over 7 bases. CDR1 and CDR2 from the germline V gene are SGHNT and YENEEA. This CDR3 spans 15 amino acids. Trimming removed 5 bases from V and 5 bases from J; junction bases left unmatched: 9. The chain's CDR3 is CASSARTRENNEQFF. The CDR3 DNA is TGTGCCAGCAGCGCCCGGACTAGAGAAAACAATGAGCAGTTCTTC.

The V gene is TRBV29-1, the J gene TRBJ2-1; TRBD2 matches 13 bases. CDR1 SQVTM and CDR2 ANQGSEA come from the germline V gene. This CDR3 comprises 16 residues. With 7 bases clipped from V and 2 bases from J, the junction kept 8 bases outside the gene matches. The chain's CDR3 is CSALGTSGNPYNEQFF. CDR3 bases: TGCAGCGCCCTAGGGACTAGCGGGAACCCCTACAATGAGCAGTTCTTC.

CDR3 nucleotide sequence: TGTGCCAGCAGCTCCGGACTAGCCGAGGGCGAGCAGTACTTC. Translation gives CASSSGLAEGEQYF. V is TRBV7-9 and J is TRBJ2-7, with 8 positions matching TRBD2. CDR1 and CDR2 (germline): SEHNR, FQNEAQ (reference sequence). The CDR3 consists of 14 residues. Trimming removed 4 bases from V and 6 bases from J; junction bases left unmatched: 8.

The chain is built from TRBV15 and TRBJ2-7; TRBD2 might be the D (6 bases). This CDR3 is 15 amino acids long. CDR1 is LNHNV and CDR2 is YYDKDF in the germline V gene (reference sequence). V shed 0 bases and J shed 5 bases, with 14 bases lying between them. The chain's CDR3 is CATSRDQRGAHEQYF. The CDR3 DNA reads TGTGCCACCAGCAGAGATCAACGCGGGGCTCACGAGCAGTACTTC.

The table lists this clone with a few counts. The chain employs TRBV10-3 and TRBJ2-2, with D possibly TRBD2 on 6 matching bases. From germline, CDR1 is ENHRY and CDR2 SYGVKD. The V gene lost 2 bases and the J gene lost 3 bases, with 10 bases spanning the gap. The CDR3 length is 15 residues. The CDR3 DNA reads as TGTGCCATCAGTGAGATTAGCGGAGACACCGGGGAGCTGTTTTTT. This gives the protein CAISEISGDTGELFF.

DNA for the CDR3: TGTGCCAGTAGTGTCAGTCATAATGAGCAGTTCTTC. Its protein is CASSVSHNEQFF. This chain links TRBV19 with TRBJ2-1; D ambiguous. The CDR3 runs to 12 residues. The germline V and J ends were trimmed by 5 bases and 7 bases, with 9 bases remaining between them. CDR1 is LNHDA and CDR2 is SQIVND in the germline V gene (reference sequence).

The rearrangement uses TRBV5-4 and TRBJ1-5, with D uncertain. CDR1 is SGHNT, CDR2 YYREEE, per germline (reference sequence). The V gene lost 4 bases and the J gene lost 6 bases, with 11 bases spanning the gap. CDR3 length: 13 amino acids. The CDR3, as DNA: TGTGCCAGCAGCCTAACACCAGGTCAGCCCCAGCATTTT. Translating gives CASSLTPGQPQHF.

The chain couples TRBV5-1 to TRBJ2-3, with 13 bases aligning to TRBD2. Germline CDR1 is SGHRS and CDR2 is YFSETQ. Germline trimming cut 4 bases from V and 1 base from J; bases unmatched to any gene: 9. This CDR3 has 18 residues. The CDR3 region has the DNA TGCGCCAGCAGCCCTACCATCGGACTAGCGGGGGGCACAGATACGCAGTATTTT. This translates into CASSPTIGLAGGTDTQYF.

V is TRBV9 and J is TRBJ2-2, with TRBD2 matching over 10 bases. V lost 0 bases to trimming and J lost 9 bases; unmatched junction nucleotides: 5. The CDR3 extends over 15 amino acids. The germline gives CDR1 SGDLS, CDR2 YYNGEE. The CDR3 spells CASSVDSGRTRELFF. The CDR3 DNA reads as TGTGCCAGCAGCGTAGATAGCGGGAGGACGAGGGAGCTGTTTTTT. The entire variable domain, with the rest obtained from reference TRBV9 and TRBJ2-2, is as follows: DSGVTQTPKHLITATGQRVTLRCSPRSGDLSVYWYQQSLDQGLQFLIQYYNGEERAKGNILERFSAQQFPDLHSELNLSSLELGDSALYFCASSVDSGRTRELFFGEGSRLTVL.

The CDR3 sequence: CASSVPGVDTIYF. CDR3 nucleotide sequence: TGTGCCAGCAGCGTACCAGGGGTGGACACCATATATTTT. The V gene is TRBV9, the J gene TRBJ1-3; D may be TRBD1 (6 bases). Germline CDR1 reads SGDLS; CDR2 reads YYNGEE. This CDR3 comprises 13 residues. V was cut by 1 base and J by 8 bases, with 10 bases left in between.

CDR3 residues: CASSDWLAGGDEQYF. Here the CDR3 DNA reads TGTGCCAGCAGCGACTGGCTAGCGGGAGGAGACGAGCAGTACTTC. The V call is TRBV2, the J call TRBJ2-7, with TRBD2 matching over 11 bases. This CDR3 has 15 amino acids. Germline lookup yields CDR1 SNHLY and CDR2 FYNNEI. Losses at the gene ends were 6 bases for V and 5 bases for J; bases not matched to a gene: 9. Filled out from reference TRBV2 and TRBJ2-7, the complete variable domain reads EPEVTQTPSHQVTQMGQEVILRCVPISNHLYFYWYRQILGQKVEFLVSFYNNEISEKSEIFDDQFSVERPDGSNFTLKIRSTKLEDSAMYFCASSDWLAGGDEQYFGPGTRLTVT.

In its sample, this clone was seen a few times. Germline and junction disagree at one end, which may indicate a read error. The gene calls are TRBV5-1 and TRBJ2-1, with D perhaps being TRBD1 or TRBD2 (5 bases each). In germline, CDR1 is SGHRS, CDR2 YFSETQ. The CDR3 runs 14 residues. DNA of the CDR3: TGCGCCAGCAGCTGGGGTGGGGGTTACAGTGAGCAGTTCTTC. Protein sequence: CASSWGGGYSEQFF.

The V and J genes are TRBV28 and TRBJ1-1; 7 nucleotides line up with TRBD1. Looked up from germline, CDR1 is MDHEN and CDR2 is SYDVKM. V lost 6 bases and J lost 1; bases outside the gene matches: 5. The CDR3 contains 14 residues. The CDR3 nucleotides are TGTGCCAGCAGCCCGTGGACAGGGAACACTGAAGCTTTCTTT. It specifies CASSPWTGNTEAFF.